This T cell receptor (beta chain) is from a study of shared clonotypes between healthy human individuals. Every donor was a Caucasian adult from Nashville, Tennessee. Findings of the study overall: Genetic and exposure-history diversity was limited by the small donor number. Across several donors, naive CD4 shared roughly 5%, naive CD8 around 4%, memory CD4 over 2%, memory CD8 about 0.4%.

The data were produced by immunoSEQ multiplex PCR, yet TCRdb's version contains in-frame clones alone and is incomplete. This table holds more than 2 million clones, about 94% found once. The germline CDR1 and CDR2 sequences are SGHAT and FQNNGV. The CDR3 extends over 15 amino acids. Trimming took 4 bases from V and 3 from J, leaving 15 bases between them. Worth noting for this clone: Its antigen is not known.

This TCR derives from a man aged 18 to 30 in good health. The chain combines TRBV11-2 with TRBJ1-2; D may be TRBD1 (5 bases). Sample: naive CD4+ T cells sorted from blood. Described subset: CD45RA+ positively selected. CDR3 in DNA: TGTGCCAGCAGCTGGGGCGGGGTACAGGACTATGGCTACACCTTC. Residues: CASSWGGVQDYGYTF. The whole variable domain, filled in from reference TRBV11-2 and TRBJ1-2, reads EAGVAQSPRYKIIEKRQSVAFWCNPISGHATLYWYQQILGQGPKLLIQFQNNGVVDDSQLPKDRFSAERLKGVDSTLKIQPAKLEDSAVYLCASSWGGVQDYGYTFGSGTRLTVV.